A selection of T cell receptor beta chains follows, all from one sample in a study of blood T cell repertoires in COVID-19. Profiling relied on immunoSEQ multiplex PCR, and the TCRdb table lists in-frame clones only, not all of them. The table lists 70,000 to 90,000 clones, about 82% of them singletons. The sequenced material came from peripheral blood. The receptor source for this set is a man aged 50 or older with COVID-19, enrolled during active disease. Each CDR3 is given with its conserved first and last residue. Fields, in order: V gene, clone size, J gene, CDR3 protein. Size is stated for part of the rows, as once, few or many counts, or as a class when the clone is expanded.

TRBV10-3	-	TRBJ2-7	CAISDGVGREQYF
TRBV4-1	-	TRBJ1-2	CASSQRTGPSGGYTF
TRBV25-1	-	TRBJ2-3	CASSLTTGATDTQYF
TRBV6-6	-	TRBJ2-7	CASSSRDFSYEQYF
TRBV3-1/TRBV3-2	-	TRBJ1-2	CASSQGLPKSGYTF
TRBV10-3	-	TRBJ2-7	CAISDRLYEQYF
TRBV19	few	TRBJ1-5	CASLPLGSGLDQPQHF
TRBV19	-	TRBJ1-1	CASSMGPSGTGVMNTEAFF
TRBV5-6	-	TRBJ1-1	CASSDTGSRGNTEAFF
TRBV4-3	-	TRBJ2-3	CASSQEVSGSADTQYF
TRBV5-8	once	TRBJ1-5	CASSSQGPLINQPQHF
TRBV3-1/TRBV3-2	-	TRBJ2-2	CASSRQGAVGELFF